The present T cell receptor beta chain was sequenced within a study of shared clonotypes between healthy human individuals. Findings of the study overall: Unshared clonotypes carried lower generation probabilities than those common to all four donors. Collection of samples was limited to blood; tissue repertoires likely differ.

The method was immunoSEQ multiplex PCR; TCRdb's version includes in-frame clones alone and lacks a portion of them. The sample consists of over 2 million clones, roughly 95% of them appearing once. Trimming removed 4 bases at V and 5 bases at J, with 12 bases between. Per the germline V gene, CDR1 is GTSNPN and CDR2 is SVGIG (reference sequence). The CDR3 totals 12 residues. Note on this clone: The antigen is undetermined.

This TCR came from a young man in good health. This chain uses TRBV30 with TRBJ2-7, with D unclear. The sample comprised naive CD4+ T cells sorted from blood. Subset specified: CD45RA+ positively selected. The chain's CDR3 is CAWTVARDEQYF. The CDR3 DNA is TGTGCCTGGACCGTCGCTAGGGACGAGCAGTACTTC. The full variable domain, its missing parts supplied by reference TRBV30 and TRBJ2-7, is SQTIHQWPATLVQPVGSPLSLECTVEGTSNPNLYWYRQAAGRGLQLLFYSVGIGQISSEVPQNLSASRPQDRQFILSSKKLLLSDSGFYLCAWTVARDEQYFGPGTRLTVT.